The rows below give T cell receptor beta chains drawn from one sample of a study of blood T cell repertoires in COVID-19. Sequenced by immunoSEQ multiplex PCR; TCRdb stores in-frame clones only, minus some. Here the sample spans around 300,000 clones, 85% to 90% being singletons. The sequenced sample was peripheral blood. The receptors here all came from a woman aged 45 to 65 with COVID-19, enrolled during active disease. Both conserved end residues are part of each CDR3. The D gene is left open where the match is weak. Rows may omit the clone size; those that give it use once, few, many or a size class.

V	D	size	J	CDR3	DNA
TRBV7-6	TRBD2	.	TRBJ2-1	CASSVAGGSYNEQFF	TGTGCCAGCAGCGTAGCGGGAGGCTCCTACAATGAGCAGTTCTTC
TRBV11-2	.	once	TRBJ2-1	CASSLAGVYNEQFF	TGTGCCAGCAGCTTAGCGGGAGTGTACAATGAGCAGTTCTTC
TRBV7-2	TRBD1	.	TRBJ1-2	CASSLGQRRGYTF	TGTGCCAGCAGCCTGGGACAGAGAAGAGGCTACACCTTC
TRBV30	TRBD2	.	TRBJ2-7	CAWSVSFKREAYEQYF	TGTGCCTGGAGTGTCAGTTTTAAGCGGGAGGCCTACGAGCAGTACTTC
TRBV18	.	.	TRBJ1-5	CASSPPSGYNQPQHF	TGTGCCAGCTCACCACCGTCAGGGTACAATCAGCCCCAGCATTTT
TRBV11-2	TRBD1	once	TRBJ1-3	CASSYLRDSRYSGNTIYF	TGTGCCAGCAGCTACCTCCGGGACAGCCGATACTCTGGAAACACCATATATTTT
TRBV27	.	.	TRBJ2-1	CASSFGSPHNEQFF	TGTGCCAGCAGTTTCGGGAGCCCCCACAATGAGCAGTTCTTC
TRBV18	.	.	TRBJ2-1	CASSTPGGSYNEQFF	TGTGCCAGCTCGACTCCCGGGGGAAGCTACAATGAGCAGTTCTTC
TRBV7-2	.	.	TRBJ1-3	CASSFDAPFRGGNTIYF	TGTGCCAGCAGCTTCGACGCTCCCTTTAGGGGAGGAAACACCATATATTTT
TRBV20-1	TRBD2	.	TRBJ2-7	CSASVGGRSFEQYF	TGCAGTGCTAGTGTAGGCGGGAGGTCATTCGAGCAGTACTTC
TRBV5-4	TRBD2	.	TRBJ2-1	CASSLRTSGSYNEQFF	TGTGCCAGCAGCTTACGCACTAGCGGGAGTTATAATGAGCAGTTCTTC
TRBV29-1	.	.	TRBJ2-3	CSADPTRGTDTQYF	TGCAGCGCTGATCCTACTAGGGGCACAGATACGCAGTATTTT
TRBV6-5	TRBD2	.	TRBJ2-1	CASRTAGGPYNEQFF	TGTGCCAGCAGGACCGCGGGAGGGCCCTACAATGAGCAGTTCTTC
TRBV11-3	.	.	TRBJ2-3	CASSLDQTDTQYF	TGTGCCAGCAGCTTAGATCAGACAGATACGCAGTATTTT
TRBV5-1	TRBD1	once	TRBJ2-7	CASSSRNTGAEQYF	TGCGCCAGCAGCTCAAGGAATACAGGGGCCGAGCAGTACTTC
TRBV19	.	few	TRBJ1-2	CASRSTKGTPFNYGYTF	TGTGCCAGTAGGTCAACTAAAGGAACACCGTTTAACTATGGCTACACCTTC
TRBV11-2	.	.	TRBJ2-7	CASSSRVYEQYF	TGTGCCAGCAGCTCCCGGGTTTACGAGCAGTACTTC
TRBV7-9	.	.	TRBJ1-1	CASRFRNTEAFF	TGTGCCAGCAGGTTTCGGAACACTGAAGCTTTCTTT
TRBV15	.	.	TRBJ1-5	CATSRDREGNQPQHF	TGTGCCACCAGCAGAGACAGGGAAGGCAATCAGCCCCAGCATTTT
TRBV19	TRBD1	.	TRBJ1-1	CASRGQGRVGRTEAFF	TGTGCCAGTAGGGGACAGGGTCGGGTCGGTAGGACTGAAGCTTTCTTT
TRBV29-1	.	.	TRBJ2-1	CSPSEAGSYNEQFF	TGCAGCCCCTCCGAAGCGGGCTCCTACAATGAGCAGTTCTTC
TRBV6-5	TRBD2	.	TRBJ2-7	CASTFGGGVYEQYF	TGTGCCAGCACCTTCGGGGGGGGCGTCTACGAGCAGTACTTC
TRBV4-1	.	.	TRBJ1-6	CASSQEGSYSPLHF	TGCGCCAGCAGCCAAGAGGGGAGTTATTCACCCCTCCACTTT
TRBV4-1	.	once	TRBJ2-5	CASSQAPGSQETQYF	TGCGCCAGCAGCCAAGCGCCGGGATCCCAAGAGACCCAGTACTTC
TRBV11-3	TRBD1	.	TRBJ1-1	CASSFGGQLNTEAFF	TGTGCCAGCAGCTTTGGGGGACAGCTGAACACTGAAGCTTTCTTT
TRBV5-1	TRBD2	.	TRBJ2-3	CASSHRLAGGGATDTQYF	TGCGCCAGCAGCCATAGACTAGCGGGAGGGGGGGCCACAGATACGCAGTATTTT
TRBV24-1	.	.	TRBJ2-7	CATSGGRGYEQYF	TGTGCCACCAGTGGCGGCAGGGGATACGAGCAGTACTTC
TRBV19	.	.	TRBJ1-1	CASSSERRGEAFF	TGTGCCAGTAGTTCGGAGCGACGCGGAGAAGCTTTCTTT
TRBV7-7	.	.	TRBJ2-2	CASSPTIARVLGGELFF	TGTGCTAGCAGCCCCACCATCGCCAGGGTTTTGGGCGGGGAGCTGTTTTTT
TRBV27	.	.	TRBJ1-2	CASSPSIRGNYGYTF	TGTGCCAGCAGTCCTTCAATTCGGGGAAACTATGGCTACACCTTC
TRBV7-9	.	.	TRBJ1-2	CASSLTVEGGYTF	TGTGCCAGCAGCTTAACGGTAGAGGGCGGCTACACCTTC
TRBV2	.	.	TRBJ2-6	CASLERTGANVLTF	TGTGCCAGCCTGGAGAGGACTGGGGCCAACGTCCTGACTTTC
TRBV5-1	TRBD1	.	TRBJ1-4	CASSLAGTGGVHAF	TGCGCCAGCAGCTTAGCCGGGACAGGGGGCGTTCACGCCTTT
TRBV5-1	TRBD1	.	TRBJ2-3	CASLKQGARDTQYF	TGCGCCAGCCTGAAACAGGGGGCGCGGGATACGCAGTATTTT
TRBV30	.	.	TRBJ2-7	CAWSVRLSGVGYEQYF	TGTGCCTGGAGTGTACGGTTGAGCGGAGTTGGGTACGAGCAGTACTTC
TRBV11-2	.	once	TRBJ2-3	CASSFAGNTQYF	TGTGCCAGCAGCTTTGCGGGAAATACGCAGTATTTT
TRBV19	TRBD1	once	TRBJ2-7	CASSPGRQGATVGEQYF	TGTGCCAGTAGTCCCGGACGACAGGGGGCGACTGTTGGCGAGCAGTACTTC
TRBV5-1	TRBD2	.	TRBJ2-2	CASSTGLADTGELFF	TGCGCCAGCAGCACCGGACTAGCGGATACCGGGGAGCTGTTTTTT
TRBV6-5	TRBD1	.	TRBJ1-1	CASRGTGGKGTEAFF	TGTGCCAGCAGAGGGACAGGGGGCAAGGGCACTGAAGCTTTCTTT
TRBV11-2	TRBD2	.	TRBJ2-7	CASSLNSGSYYEQYF	TGTGCCAGCAGCCTCAATAGCGGGAGTTACTACGAGCAGTACTTC
TRBV19	TRBD2	.	TRBJ2-1	CASSTGLAGGPSRLKSYNEQFF	TGTGCCAGTAGTACCGGACTAGCGGGAGGACCTAGCCGCCTAAAATCCTACAATGAGCAGTTCTTC
TRBV7-9	.	.	TRBJ1-5	CASSLGAAGQPQHF	TGTGCCAGCAGCTTAGGGGCGGCGGGGCAGCCCCAGCATTTT
TRBV12-3/TRBV12-4	.	once	TRBJ1-1	CASSLVRGTEAFF	TGTGCCAGCAGTTTGGTCAGGGGCACTGAAGCTTTCTTT
TRBV11-2	.	.	TRBJ1-1	CASSLAPFPSEAFF	TGTGCCAGCAGCTTAGCCCCCTTCCCGAGCGAAGCTTTCTTT
TRBV19	.	.	TRBJ2-3	CASKGPGHRQYF	TGTGCCAGTAAAGGTCCGGGACACCGTCAGTATTTT
TRBV6-2/TRBV6-3	.	.	TRBJ1-1	CASSSYWGGERGIAEAFF	TGTGCCAGCAGCAGTTACTGGGGCGGGGAGCGGGGTATAGCTGAAGCTTTCTTT
TRBV28	TRBD1	.	TRBJ1-2	CASSTTGTGVYGYTF	TGTGCCAGCAGTACAACCGGGACAGGGGTGTATGGCTACACCTTC
TRBV4-3	TRBD1	.	TRBJ2-7	CASSQDTGVSYEQYF	TGCGCCAGCAGCCAAGATACAGGGGTCTCCTACGAGCAGTACTTC
TRBV5-1	.	.	TRBJ2-7	CASSLGPPWLSYEQYF	TGCGCCAGCAGCTTGGGCCCCCCGTGGCTTTCCTACGAGCAGTACTTC
TRBV5-4	TRBD2	.	TRBJ2-1	CASSSSHVASGSSYNEQFF	TGTGCCAGCAGCTCCTCACATGTGGCTAGCGGGAGCTCCTACAATGAGCAGTTCTTC
TRBV6-2/TRBV6-3	TRBD1	.	TRBJ2-7	CASSYGGQGFSYEQYF	TGTGCCAGCAGTTACGGGGGACAGGGTTTCTCCTACGAGCAGTACTTC
TRBV7-9	TRBD1	.	TRBJ1-2	CASSLGIGDSLYGYTF	TGTGCCAGCAGCTTAGGAATTGGGGACAGCCTCTATGGCTACACCTTC
TRBV7-9	TRBD2	.	TRBJ2-3	CASSLGSGSTDTQYF	TGTGCCAGCAGCTTAGGTAGCGGGAGTACAGATACGCAGTATTTT
TRBV6-6	TRBD1	.	TRBJ1-1	CASTSRTGGTTEAFF	TGTGCCAGCACTTCTCGGACAGGGGGCACCACTGAAGCTTTCTTT
TRBV3-1/TRBV3-2	.	.	TRBJ1-2	CASSQGGGFRRYYGYTF	TGTGCCAGCAGCCAAGGTGGGGGGTTCAGAAGGTACTATGGCTACACCTTC
TRBV5-1	.	.	TRBJ2-3	CASSLLQMTDTQYF	TGCGCCAGCAGCCTCCTCCAGATGACAGATACGCAGTATTTT
TRBV5-4	TRBD2	.	TRBJ2-4	CASSGGSVGIQYF	TGTGCCAGCTCGGGCGGGAGTGTCGGCATTCAGTACTTC